This T cell receptor (beta chain) originates from a study of patients and donors after allogeneic stem cell transplantation. The CDR3 is 13 residues long. The V and J ends lost 2 bases and 4 bases respectively, with 8 bases between them. CDR1 is LNHDA and CDR2 is SQIVND in the germline V gene (reference sequence). TCRdb recomputed calls from the RT-PCR reads with MiXCR, one row per CDR3 protein. The repertoire consists of 200,000 to 250,000 distinct CDR3 sequences, with roughly an eighth occurring once and the leading ten covering more than 9%. This clonotype was picked up a small number of times. The sequenced sample was blood, either unsorted or a sorted T cell fraction (not recorded which). The receptor's source is a human donor who was either an allogeneic HSCT recipient or a stem cell or donor lymphocyte infusion donor (not recorded which). It is not recorded whose cells these are; they may come from a transplant donor. The chain combines TRBV19 with TRBJ1-1, with D unresolved. The CDR3 region has the DNA TGTGCCAGTAGTATAAGTGAGGTCACTGAAGCTTTCTTT. Translating gives CASSISEVTEAFF.